What follows are 12 T cell receptor beta chains derived from one specimen sequenced in a study of T cell repertoires in cytomegalovirus infection. TCRdb reprocessed the reads with MiXCR, giving one entry per CDR3 protein. Of around 440,000 distinct CDR3 sequences listed, about 11% were seen once; the top ten hold around 9.6%. Sequenced: PBMCs. The receptors come from a human donor in good health (CMV status not recorded). Some clones in this sample may be carry-over from other donors' samples.

The J gene is TRBJ2-5, the V gene TRBV4-2; TRBD2 matches 11 bases. Trimming cost V 3 bases and J 6 bases; bases outside gene matches: 12. Per germline, CDR1 LGHNA and CDR2 YNFKEQ. The CDR3 is 17 residues long. The CDR3 reads CASSQATVAGGPKTQYF. The DNA of the CDR3 is TGTGCCAGCAGCCAGGCTACCGTAGCGGGGGGGCCAAAGACCCAGTACTTC.

This clonotype was seen repeatedly, ten times or more. This sequence joins TRBV28 and TRBJ2-1; TRBD2 matches 13 bases. The CDR3 totals 16 residues. Germline loops: CDR1 MDHEN, CDR2 SYDVKM. V was clipped by 6 bases and J by 7 bases; unmatched bases: 9. The CDR3 DNA reads TGTGCCAGCAGCCAGATACCGGGACTAGCGGGAAATGAGCAGTTCTTC. Translating it yields CASSQIPGLAGNEQFF. The variable domain in full, completed from reference TRBV28 and TRBJ2-1, reads DVKVTQSSRYLVKRTGEKVFLECVQDMDHENMFWYRQDPGLGLRLIYFSYDVKMKEKGDIPEGYSVSREKKERFSLILESASTNQTSMYLCASSQIPGLAGNEQFFGPGTRLTVL.

This clonotype was detected only a few times. V is TRBV6-1 and J is TRBJ2-6; D might be TRBD2 (6 bases). The CDR3 has 17 residues. V was cut by 3 bases and J by 0 bases, with 12 bases left in between. Germline-derived CDR1 and CDR2 are MNHNS and SASEGT. This chain's CDR3 is CASSEEGPTSGANVLTF. CDR3 sequence (DNA): TGTGCCAGCAGTGAGGAGGGGCCGACCTCTGGGGCCAACGTCCTGACTTTC.

J is TRBJ2-1 and V is TRBV6-5, with D perhaps being TRBD1 or TRBD2 (6 bases each). The CDR3 is 17 residues long. Germline V gives CDR1 MNHEY, CDR2 SVGAGI. V was pared by 2 bases and J by 5 bases, with 19 bases between. The CDR3 DNA reads TGTGCCAGCAGTTACACCCCCCTTTGGGGGGCTAACAATGAGCAGTTCTTC. Protein product: CASSYTPLWGANNEQFF.

This clonotype has at least ten counts. J is TRBJ2-3 and V is TRBV24-1; D remains ambiguous. The CDR3 consists of 13 residues. The V gene's germline CDR1 is KGHDR and CDR2 SFDVKD. With 6 bases removed from V and 4 bases from J, the gap between germline ends came to 10 bases. The CDR3 loop is CATSPSGADTQYF. The CDR3 DNA reads as TGTGCCACCAGTCCGAGTGGGGCAGATACGCAGTATTTT.

This clonotype was counted only a few times. The chain employs TRBV6-6 and TRBJ2-3; TRBD2 aligns across 15 bases. CDR1 is MNHNY and CDR2 is SVGAGI in the germline V gene (reference sequence). V trimming: 2 bases; J trimming: 2 bases; junction bases outside the gene matches: 14. The CDR3 spans 21 residues. CDR3 in DNA: TGTGCCAGCAGTTACCCAACCGCCGGGACTAGCGGGGGGACCCTCACAGATACGCAGTATTTT. It translates to CASSYPTAGTSGGTLTDTQYF.

This clonotype was seen ten or more times. The chain is built from TRBV12-3 or TRBV12-4 and TRBJ2-5; D possibly corresponds to TRBD1 (5 bases). V dropped 2 bases and J dropped 5 bases, with 9 bases sitting between them. The length of the CDR3 is 13 residues. This chain's CDR3 is CASSLSGQETQYF. DNA for the CDR3: TGTGCCAGCAGTTTATCAGGGCAGGAGACCCAGTACTTC.

This clonotype was observed many times. The rearrangement joins TRBV6-1 to TRBJ2-4; D is unresolved. The germline gives CDR1 MNHNS, CDR2 SASEGT. The CDR3 has 14 amino acids. V lost 7 bases, J lost 0 bases, and 10 bases lay in between. The CDR3 DNA follows: TGTGCCAGCAAAGTAACAATAGCCAAAAACATTCAGTACTTC. Amino acids: CASKVTIAKNIQYF.

This clonotype has at least ten counts. V is TRBV6-5 and J is TRBJ2-2; perhaps D is TRBD1 or TRBD2 (5 bases each). The V gene's germline CDR1 is MNHEY and CDR2 SVGAGI. Deletions cut 7 bases from V and 3 bases from J, with 15 bases between. This CDR3 spans 15 amino acids. CDR3 nucleotides: TGTGCCAGCAAAACCGACGGGACGGACACCGGGGAGCTGTTTTTT. Translated: CASKTDGTDTGELFF.

At least ten counts were recorded for this clonotype. The rearrangement links TRBV6-1 to TRBJ2-3; 8 nucleotides match TRBD2. Trimming cost V 6 bases and J 2 bases; bases outside gene matches: 7. The V gene's germline CDR1 is MNHNS and CDR2 SASEGT. The CDR3 spans 15 residues. The chain's CDR3 is CASSKAGAPTDTQYF. In DNA, the CDR3 is TGTGCCAGCAGCAAAGCGGGGGCCCCCACAGATACGCAGTATTTT.

This clonotype was recorded once. The chain recombines TRBV4-2 with TRBJ2-3; D call uncertain. The CDR3 runs 15 residues. Trimming cost V 0 bases and J 3 bases, with 10 bases left between them. From germline, CDR1 is LGHNA and CDR2 YNFKEQ. CDR3 amino acids: CASSQDTRETDTQYF. The CDR3 bases are TGTGCCAGCAGCCAAGATACTCGAGAGACAGATACGCAGTATTTT.

This clonotype was picked up a small number of times. This chain connects TRBV30 to TRBJ2-1, with D perhaps matching TRBD2 (5 bases). V lost 5 bases to trimming and J lost 5 bases, with 13 bases between them. Germline assignment: CDR1 GTSNPN and CDR2 SVGIG (reference sequence). The CDR3 runs to 13 residues. CDR3 nucleotide sequence: TGTGCCTGGGGCGAGGTGGGAGACAATGAGCAGTTCTTC. Protein product: CAWGEVGDNEQFF.